This TCR beta chain was documented in a study of T-cell reconstitution after alpha-beta-depleted transplantation in children. Study-level points and caveats: Several hundred expanded graft clones reportedly were the source of alpha-beta T cells about two months after transplant. Newly produced T cells mostly accounted for T-cell counts and diversity one year post-transplant. Some patients owed their high day-60 TCRbeta diversity to surviving recipient T cells and thymic progenitors.

V gave up 0 bases and J gave up 0 bases, with 8 bases separating them. Germline V gene lookup returns CDR1 SGHRS and CDR2 YFSETQ. This CDR3 region has 15 residues. This clonotype was found many times. Its antigen is not identified. Preparation of the TCRbeta library involved a method that used unique molecular identifiers. Via MiXCR, TCRdb re-called the PCR reads, giving one row per CDR3 protein. The data contain about 300,000 distinct CDR3 sequences, about 9.5% of them singletons. This receptor was obtained from a boy under two years old with acute myeloid leukemia, due to receive a stem cell transplant. The sample was PBMCs, taken before TCRalphabeta/CD19-depleted stem cell transplant. The rearrangement uses TRBV5-1 and TRBJ2-3; D is perhaps TRBD1 (6 bases). The CDR3, as DNA: TGCGCCAGCAGCTTGGACAGGGCTAGCACAGATACGCAGTATTTT. This sequence encodes CASSLDRASTDTQYF.